The 29 T cell receptor beta chains below come from one sample, sequenced in a study of CD8 T cells in ankylosing spondylitis. TCRdb passed the 5' RACE reads through MiXCR, listing each CDR3 protein once. The repertoire holds 250,000 to 300,000 distinct CDR3 sequences, with 18% as singletons. The sequencing input was blood, either unsorted or a sorted T cell fraction (not recorded which). These receptors all come from a male donor with ankylosing spondylitis or in good health (not recorded which).

The chain has TRBV29-1 and TRBJ2-1; no clear D gene. Germline loops: CDR1 SQVTM, CDR2 ANQGSEA. With 3 bases removed from V and 2 bases from J, the gap between germline ends came to 5 bases. The CDR3 totals 12 residues. The chain's CDR3 is CSVDRTYNEQFF. The DNA for the CDR3 is TGCAGCGTTGATCGGACCTACAATGAGCAGTTCTTC.

The V and J genes are TRBV4-3 and TRBJ1-5; no clear D. The CDR3 consists of 15 residues. The germline V gene has CDR1 LGHNA and CDR2 YSLEER. V lost 0 bases and J 1 base, leaving 7 bases between the germline ends. CDR3 DNA: TGCGCCAGCAGCCAAGATGGCAGGAGCAATCAGCCCCAGCATTTT. Translating it yields CASSQDGRSNQPQHF.

Many counts were recorded for this clonotype. The genes are TRBV6-1 and TRBJ1-3; 10 positions match TRBD1. The germline CDR1 and CDR2 sequences are MNHNS and SASEGT. This CDR3 is built from 17 residues. The trim removed 6 bases at V and 0 bases at J, leaving 8 bases unmatched. CDR3 nucleotides: TGTGCCAGCAGACCGGACAGGGGGGACCTCTCTGGAAACACCATATATTTT. This sequence encodes CASRPDRGDLSGNTIYF.

This clonotype was observed a few times. This chain uses TRBV11-2 with TRBJ1-1; tentatively, D is TRBD1 (5 bases). CDR3 length: 18 residues. Germline CDR1 is SGHAT and CDR2 is FQNNGV. Trimming cost V 5 bases and J 0 bases, with 22 bases left between them. This CDR3 reads CASSGRTRGSPMNTEAFF. As DNA, the CDR3 is TGTGCCAGCAGCGGACGCACTCGGGGGAGCCCTATGAACACTGAAGCTTTCTTT.

The chain carries TRBV14 and TRBJ2-1, with 13 bases fitting TRBD2. J gave up 5 bases and V 4 bases, and 17 bases lay outside the gene matches. The CDR3 is 20 amino acids. Germline V gives CDR1 SGHDN, CDR2 FVKESK. CDR3 nucleotides: TGTGCCAGCAGCCCCTTCGGGCTAGGACTAGCGGGAGAAACGAACAATGAGCAGTTCTTC. It codes for CASSPFGLGLAGETNNEQFF.

V gene TRBV18 combines with J gene TRBJ2-1; D is possibly TRBD2 (5 bases). The CDR3 runs to 14 residues. Trimming cost V 0 bases and J 8 bases, with 11 bases left between them. Germline V CDR1 and CDR2: KGHSH, LQKENI. The DNA of the CDR3 is TGTGCCAGCTCACCACCAAATCGGGGTTATGAGCAGTTCTTC. Protein: CASSPPNRGYEQFF.

This clonotype was picked up a small number of times. The V and J genes are TRBV6-5 and TRBJ1-5; a possible D gene is TRBD1 (5 bases). This CDR3 spans 15 amino acids. With 0 bases removed from V and 4 bases from J, the gap between germline ends came to 10 bases. Germline-derived CDR1 and CDR2 are MNHEY and SVGAGI. The CDR3 bases are TGTGCCAGCAGTTACTCGGGGGGGGGAAATCAGCCCCAGCATTTT. This encodes CASSYSGGGNQPQHF.

This clonotype was observed a few times. The chain uses TRBV4-1 and TRBJ2-3; 10 bases map to TRBD2. This CDR3 is 17 amino acids long. V gave up 0 bases and J gave up 4 bases; unmatched junction bases: 7. The V gene's germline CDR1 is MGHRA and CDR2 YSYEKL. The CDR3 DNA sequence: TGCGCCAGCAGCCAAGAATTTGACCTAGCGGGAGCAGATACGCAGTATTTT. Protein sequence: CASSQEFDLAGADTQYF.

CDR3 DNA sequence: TGCAGCGTTGAAGGACTAGCGGGAGGACAAGAGACCCAGTACTTC. Its protein is CSVEGLAGGQETQYF. This chain uses TRBV29-1 with TRBJ2-5, with 13 bases aligning to TRBD2. The V gene end was trimmed by 1 base and the J gene end by 2 bases; junction bases not matched to a gene: 1. Germline V gene data show CDR1 as SQVTM and CDR2 as ANQGSEA. The CDR3 length is 15 residues.

This sequence joins TRBV3-1 and TRBJ2-7, with D perhaps matching TRBD2 (6 bases). CDR3 size: 15 residues. CDR1 LGHDT and CDR2 YNNKEL come from the germline V gene (reference sequence). V lost 1 base to trimming and J lost 3 bases, with 13 bases between them. CDR3: CASSQVQGGGYEQYF. CDR3 DNA: TGTGCCAGCAGCCAAGTCCAGGGAGGCGGCTACGAGCAGTACTTC.

This clonotype was counted a few times. The chain links TRBV9 to TRBJ2-7; 7 positions agree with TRBD2. The ends lost 2 bases at V and 5 bases at J; junction bases unmatched: 7. Looked up from germline, CDR1 is SGDLS and CDR2 is YYNGEE. This CDR3 comprises 14 residues. The CDR3 region has the DNA TGTGCCAGCAGCGTGTGGGGGGGAGGGGACGAGCAGTACTTC. Translation: CASSVWGGGDEQYF.

A few counts support this clonotype. The V and J genes are TRBV20-1 and TRBJ2-3; TRBD2 might be the D (5 bases). The V gene's germline CDR1 is DFQATT and CDR2 SNEGSKA (reference sequence). V lost 2 bases, J lost 10 bases, and 13 bases lay in between. The CDR3 runs 12 residues. The CDR3 DNA reads as TGCAGTGCTAGACTAGAGGTGGGAGCGCAGTATTTT. Protein sequence: CSARLEVGAQYF.

The chain couples TRBV12-3 or TRBV12-4 to TRBJ1-5; possible D gene TRBD1, 5 bases. V lost 4 bases to trimming and J lost 4 bases, with 14 bases between them. This CDR3 spans 15 amino acids. The CDR3: CASSSRTSGNQPQHF. CDR3 bases: TGTGCCAGCAGTTCAAGGACAAGCGGGAATCAGCCCCAGCATTTT.

This chain joins TRBV12-3 or TRBV12-4 and TRBJ2-1; TRBD2 matches at 11 bases. Losses at the gene ends were 5 bases for V and 8 bases for J; bases not matched to a gene: 14. This CDR3 contains 17 residues. CDR3 coding DNA: TGTGCCAGCAGTCCAGAACTAGCGGGAGCCCACGGGGATGAGCAGTTCTTC. This translates into CASSPELAGAHGDEQFF.

This clonotype appeared a few times. The chain combines TRBV5-1 with TRBJ2-3; no definite D call. The CDR3 sequence is 15 residues long. Germline loops: CDR1 SGHRS, CDR2 YFSETQ. Trimming left V 0 bases short and J 1 base short, with 9 bases between. The CDR3 nucleotides are TGCGCCAGCAGCTTGGAGGCCATCGGCACAGATACGCAGTATTTT. Translating gives CASSLEAIGTDTQYF.

This clonotype was counted ten times or more. The rearrangement links TRBV20-1 to TRBJ2-1, with D perhaps assigned TRBD1 or TRBD2 (5 bases each). Germline V gene lookup returns CDR1 DFQATT and CDR2 SNEGSKA (reference sequence). This CDR3 is built from 17 residues. Trimming stripped 0 bases from V and 3 bases from J, with 18 bases between. As DNA, the CDR3 is TGCAGTGCTAGAGATCAGGAGGTCGGGACGGTCTACAATGAGCAGTTCTTC. Its protein is CSARDQEVGTVYNEQFF.

There are a few counts of this clonotype. The CDR3 region is CSVGEAGKVSYEQYF. The CDR3, as DNA: TGCAGCGTTGGGGAGGCAGGGAAAGTCTCCTACGAGCAGTACTTC. This chain connects TRBV29-1 to TRBJ2-7; tentatively, D is TRBD2 (6 bases). Trimming pared 4 bases from V and 0 bases from J, leaving 16 bases between. Per germline, CDR1 SQVTM and CDR2 ANQGSEA. The CDR3 totals 15 residues.

This clonotype turned up a few times. The gene calls are TRBV20-1 and TRBJ2-1; 10 positions match TRBD2. The CDR3 has 14 amino acids. V trimming: 6 bases; J trimming: 8 bases; junction bases outside the gene matches: 10. CDR1 is DFQATT, CDR2 SNEGSKA, per germline (reference sequence). For the CDR3, the DNA is TGCAGTGCCCCACTAGCGGGATTTGAGTATGAGCAGTTCTTC. This translates into CSAPLAGFEYEQFF.

This clonotype was seen ten or more times. The J gene is TRBJ2-1, the V gene TRBV29-1; D remains ambiguous. V dropped 5 bases and J dropped 0 bases, with 8 bases sitting between them. The CDR3 has 13 residues. Germline V gene data show CDR1 as SQVTM and CDR2 as ANQGSEA. As DNA, the CDR3 is TGCAGCGTTTGCGAGAGCTCCTACAATGAGCAGTTCTTC. The encoded protein is CSVCESSYNEQFF.

The sample holds many counts of this clonotype. V and J are TRBV6-5 and TRBJ2-3; D is undetermined. CDR3 length: 11 residues. Germline V gene sequence: CDR1 MNHEY, CDR2 SVGAGI. Trimming stripped 1 base from V and 6 bases from J, with 2 bases between. The CDR3 DNA is TGTGCCAGCAGTTACTTGGATACGCAGTATTTT. Translated, it gives CASSYLDTQYF.

The chain recombines TRBV7-8 with TRBJ2-1; weak D call: TRBD2 (6 bases). Trimming removed 7 bases from V and 0 bases from J, with 10 bases in between. The CDR3 is 14 amino acids. The V gene's germline CDR1 is SGHVS and CDR2 FQNEAQ. In nucleotides, the CDR3 is TGTGCCAGCAAGGAGGGGACCTCCTACAATGAGCAGTTCTTC. Its protein product is CASKEGTSYNEQFF.

The chain has TRBV7-9 and TRBJ2-1, with TRBD2 as a possible D gene (6 bases). From germline, CDR1 is SEHNR and CDR2 FQNEAQ (reference sequence). CDR3 length: 15 residues. The V and J ends lost 6 bases and 6 bases respectively, with 18 bases between them. This CDR3 is CASRGVLEGGNEQFF. CDR3 in DNA: TGTGCCAGCAGAGGGGTCTTGGAGGGAGGCAATGAGCAGTTCTTC.

The rearrangement joins TRBV29-1 to TRBJ2-1, with 12 bases matching TRBD2. Losses at the gene ends were 5 bases for V and 4 bases for J; bases not matched to a gene: 3. CDR1 and CDR2 from the germline V gene are SQVTM and ANQGSEA. The CDR3 covers 14 residues. The CDR3 sequence is CSVRLAGEYNEQFF. The CDR3 DNA is TGCAGCGTTAGACTAGCGGGAGAATACAATGAGCAGTTCTTC.

CDR3 in amino acids: CASSGRTGRAEAFF. As DNA, the CDR3 is TGTGCCAGCAGTGGTAGGACAGGGAGGGCTGAAGCTTTCTTT. The chain couples TRBV2 to TRBJ1-1, with TRBD1 matching 8 bases. The ends lost 4 bases at V and 6 bases at J; junction bases unmatched: 7. The CDR3 has 14 residues. Germline CDR1 and CDR2: SNHLY and FYNNEI.

The J gene is TRBJ2-1, the V gene TRBV9; D not resolved. V was trimmed by 4 bases and J by 9 bases, leaving 11 bases between them. Germline CDR1 reads SGDLS; CDR2 reads YYNGEE. This CDR3 is built from 12 residues. The CDR3 sequence: CASSSARLEQFF. The CDR3 coding sequence is TGTGCCAGCAGCTCAGCGAGGCTTGAGCAGTTCTTC.

This clonotype was detected many times. The chain uses TRBV5-5 and TRBJ1-5; 10 bases match TRBD1. The CDR3 consists of 15 residues. Trimming took 4 bases from V and 6 from J; bases not matched to a gene: 7. CDR1 and CDR2 from the germline V gene are SGHKS and YYEKEE (reference sequence). The CDR3 here is CASSPTGTGAQPQHF. As DNA, the CDR3 is TGTGCCAGCAGCCCCACCGGGACAGGGGCTCAGCCCCAGCATTTT.

The table lists this clonotype with a few counts. This chain uses TRBV6-5 with TRBJ2-7; D is ambiguous. Germline CDR1 is MNHEY and CDR2 is SVGAGI. This CDR3 region has 14 residues. The V end lost 2 bases, the J end lost 7 bases, and 15 bases lay between the germline ends. The CDR3 loop is CASSYPGHSEEQYF. The CDR3 nucleotides are TGTGCCAGCAGTTACCCGGGCCACTCGGAGGAGCAGTACTTC.

This chain links TRBV28 with TRBJ2-7; 9 bases agree with TRBD1. With V trimmed by 1 base and J by 5 bases, 6 bases remained unmatched. CDR1 MDHEN and CDR2 SYDVKM come from the germline V gene. CDR3 length equals 15 residues. Here the CDR3 reads CASSLSGTGFHEQYF. The CDR3 nucleotides are TGTGCCAGCAGTTTATCCGGGACAGGGTTCCACGAGCAGTACTTC.

The CDR3 bases are TGCGCCAGCAGCCAAGAAGAAGGGCACAATGAGCAGTTCTTC. It specifies CASSQEEGHNEQFF. The rearrangement joins TRBV4-3 to TRBJ2-1; no definite D call. The V end was cut by 0 bases, the J end by 5 bases, with 8 bases between. The CDR3 totals 14 residues. The germline V gene encodes CDR1 LGHNA and CDR2 YSLEER.